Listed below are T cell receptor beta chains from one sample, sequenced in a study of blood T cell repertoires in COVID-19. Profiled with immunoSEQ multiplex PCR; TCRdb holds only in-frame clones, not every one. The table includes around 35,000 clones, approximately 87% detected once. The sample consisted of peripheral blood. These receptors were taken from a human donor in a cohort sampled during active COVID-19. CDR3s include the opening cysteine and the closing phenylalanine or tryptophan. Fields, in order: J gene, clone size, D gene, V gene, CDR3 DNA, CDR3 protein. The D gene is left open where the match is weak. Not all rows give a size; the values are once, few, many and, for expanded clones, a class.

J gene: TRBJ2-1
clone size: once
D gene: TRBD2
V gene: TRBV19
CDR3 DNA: TGTGCCAGTAGTATTATAGCGGGGGGTACTTCTCCCAATGAGCAGTTCTTC
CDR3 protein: CASSIIAGGTSPNEQFF

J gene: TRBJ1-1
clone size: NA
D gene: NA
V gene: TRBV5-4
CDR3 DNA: TGTGCCAGCAGCTCGGGTCCTGGACAGATAGAAGCTTTCTTT
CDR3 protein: CASSSGPGQIEAFF

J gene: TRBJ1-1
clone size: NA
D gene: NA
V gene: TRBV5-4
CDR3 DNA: TGTGCCAGCAGTGGAGCACAGGGATCGAACACTGAAGCTTTCTTT
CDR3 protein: CASSGAQGSNTEAFF

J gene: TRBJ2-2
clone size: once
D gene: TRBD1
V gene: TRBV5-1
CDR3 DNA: TGCGCCAGCAGCTCGGGACAGGGGGCGGGTCACACCGGGGAGCTGTTTTTT
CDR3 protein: CASSSGQGAGHTGELFF

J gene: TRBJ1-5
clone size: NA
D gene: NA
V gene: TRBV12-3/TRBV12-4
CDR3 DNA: TGTGCCAGCAGTTCCAGGGGTCAGCCCCAGCATTTT
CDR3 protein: CASSSRGQPQHF

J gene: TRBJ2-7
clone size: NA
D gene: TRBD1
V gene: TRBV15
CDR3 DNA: TGTGCCACTAACGAGCGTACAGGGGACGAGCAGTACTTC
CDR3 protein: CATNERTGDEQYF

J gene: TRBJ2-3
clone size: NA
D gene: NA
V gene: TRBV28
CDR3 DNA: TGTGCCAGCAGCCAAAAGGGGGGGGCAGATACGCAGTATTTT
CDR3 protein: CASSQKGGADTQYF

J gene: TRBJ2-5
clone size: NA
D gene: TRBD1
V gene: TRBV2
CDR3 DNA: TGTGCCAGCAGGGAAGCAGGACAGGGTGGAGAGACCCAGTACTTC
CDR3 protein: CASREAGQGGETQYF

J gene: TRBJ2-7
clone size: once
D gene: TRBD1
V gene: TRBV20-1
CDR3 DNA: TGCAGTGCTAGTTCACCGGGACAGGGGGCTTCCTACGAGCAGTACTTC
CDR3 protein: CSASSPGQGASYEQYF

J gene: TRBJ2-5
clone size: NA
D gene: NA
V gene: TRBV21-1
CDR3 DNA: TGTGCCAGCAGCAAAGCCCAGGGAAACGGGACAGGGTTAGAGACCCAGTACTTC
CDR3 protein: CASSKAQGNGTGLETQYF

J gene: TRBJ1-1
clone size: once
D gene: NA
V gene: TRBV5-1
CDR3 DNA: TGCGCCAGCAGCTTGGGGCAGGGGACGGACACTGAAGCTTTCTTT
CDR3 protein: CASSLGQGTDTEAFF

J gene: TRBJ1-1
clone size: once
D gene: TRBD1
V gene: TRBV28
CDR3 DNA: TGTGCCAGCAGTTTAGGGGGGACAGGGGGAAGAACCACTGAAGCTTTCTTT
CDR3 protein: CASSLGGTGGRTTEAFF

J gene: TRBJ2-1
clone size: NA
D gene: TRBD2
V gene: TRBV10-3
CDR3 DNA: TGTGCCATCAGACAAACGGGGGGGCTTGGTGAGCAGTTCTTC
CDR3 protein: CAIRQTGGLGEQFF

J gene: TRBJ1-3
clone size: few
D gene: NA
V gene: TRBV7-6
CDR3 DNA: TGTGCCAGCAGCTTAGCGCCAGGGATTGGAAACACCATATATTTT
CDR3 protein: CASSLAPGIGNTIYF

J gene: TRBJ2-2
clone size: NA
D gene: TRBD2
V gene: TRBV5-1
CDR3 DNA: TGCGCCAGCAGCTGGACTAGCGGGGGAAACACCGGGGAGCTGTTTTTT
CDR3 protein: CASSWTSGGNTGELFF

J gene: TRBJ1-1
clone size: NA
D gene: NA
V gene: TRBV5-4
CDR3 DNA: TGTGCCAGCAGCCCGTGGGGGGGGGCGAACACTGAAGCTTTCTTT
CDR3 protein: CASSPWGGANTEAFF

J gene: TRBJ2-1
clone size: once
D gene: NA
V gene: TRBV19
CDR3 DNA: TGTGCCAGTAAGTACGGCAGGGGTATTGATGAGCAGTTCTTC
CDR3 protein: CASKYGRGIDEQFF

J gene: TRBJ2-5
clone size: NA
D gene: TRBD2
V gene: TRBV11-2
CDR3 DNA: TGTGCCAGCAGCTTTTCAGTCGGACTAGCGGGGGTGGAGACCCAGTACTTC
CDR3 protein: CASSFSVGLAGVETQYF

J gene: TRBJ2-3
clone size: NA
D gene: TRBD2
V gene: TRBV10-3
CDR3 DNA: TGTGCCACGACTAGCGGGGGGGCTATAGATACGCAGTATTTT
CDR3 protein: CATTSGGAIDTQYF

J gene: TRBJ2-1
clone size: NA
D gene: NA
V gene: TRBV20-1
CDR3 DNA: TGCAGTGCTAGTGGGAGTAGCGGACGCTCCTACAATGAGCAGTTCTTC
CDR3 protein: CSASGSSGRSYNEQFF

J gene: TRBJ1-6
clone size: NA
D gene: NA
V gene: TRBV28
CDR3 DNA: TGTGCCAGCAGGCGGGGGGAGAATTCACCCCTCCACTTT
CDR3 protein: CASRRGENSPLHF

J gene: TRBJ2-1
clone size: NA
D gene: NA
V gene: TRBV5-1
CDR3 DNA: TGCGCCAGCAGCCTGAGGGTAGAGGTCGATGAGCAGTTCTTC
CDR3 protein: CASSLRVEVDEQFF

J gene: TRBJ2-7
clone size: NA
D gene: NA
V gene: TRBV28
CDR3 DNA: TGTGCCAGCTATACACAGGCAATGAGAGGCTCCTACGAGCAGTACTTC
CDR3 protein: CASYTQAMRGSYEQYF

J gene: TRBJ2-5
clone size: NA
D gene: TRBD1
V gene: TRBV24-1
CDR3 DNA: TGTGCCACCAGTGATCCGACAGGGCCTGGTGAGACCCAGTACTTC
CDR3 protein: CATSDPTGPGETQYF

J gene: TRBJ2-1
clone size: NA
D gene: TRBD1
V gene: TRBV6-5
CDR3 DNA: TGTGCCAGCAGGACAGGGTCCCACAATGAGCAGTTCTTC
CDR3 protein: CASRTGSHNEQFF

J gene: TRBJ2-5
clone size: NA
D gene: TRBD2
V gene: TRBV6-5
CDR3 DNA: TGTGCCAGCAGAGGTAGCGGGGGGTGGAGAGAGACCCAGTACTTC
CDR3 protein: CASRGSGGWRETQYF

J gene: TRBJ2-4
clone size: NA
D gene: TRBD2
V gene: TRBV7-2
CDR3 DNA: TGTGCCAGCAGCTATGGGACGGGACTAAAAGACATTCAGTACTTC
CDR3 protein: CASSYGTGLKDIQYF

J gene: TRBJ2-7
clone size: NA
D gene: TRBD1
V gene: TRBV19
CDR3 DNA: TGTGCCAGTGGGGACAGTCGGTCCCGACAGTACTTC
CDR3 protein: CASGDSRSRQYF

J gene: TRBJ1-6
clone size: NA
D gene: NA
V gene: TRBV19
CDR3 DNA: TGTGCCAGTAGTACGGCCGGACAGAAGAATTCACCCCTCCACTTT
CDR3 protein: CASSTAGQKNSPLHF

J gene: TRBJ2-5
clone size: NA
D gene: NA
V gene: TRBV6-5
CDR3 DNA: TGTGCCAGCGGTCTGACAGGCCTCGGCCAAGAGACCCAGTACTTC
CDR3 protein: CASGLTGLGQETQYF

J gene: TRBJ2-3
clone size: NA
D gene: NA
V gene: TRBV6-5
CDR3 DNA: TGTGCCAGCACCCGACTGAGCACAGATACGCAGTATTTT
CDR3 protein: CASTRLSTDTQYF

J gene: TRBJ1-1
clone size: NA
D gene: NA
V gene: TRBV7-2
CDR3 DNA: TGTGCCAGCAGCCCGCGAGGTGGGGGGGGGACTGAAGCTTTCTTT
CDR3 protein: CASSPRGGGGTEAFF

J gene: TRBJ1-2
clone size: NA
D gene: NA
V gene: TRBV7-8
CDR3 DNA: TGTGCCAGCAGCTTAGTGGTCCGGGGATCCCACTATGGCTACACCTTC
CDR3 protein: CASSLVVRGSHYGYTF

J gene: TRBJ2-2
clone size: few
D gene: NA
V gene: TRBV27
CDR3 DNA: TGTGCCAGCAGCCTAAGGGGGATCAGCACCGGGGAGCTGTTTTTT
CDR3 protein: CASSLRGISTGELFF

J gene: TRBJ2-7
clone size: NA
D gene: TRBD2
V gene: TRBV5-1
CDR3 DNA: TGCGCCAGCAGCTTGGTTGGCGGGGAGGGGGAGCAGTACTTC
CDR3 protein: CASSLVGGEGEQYF

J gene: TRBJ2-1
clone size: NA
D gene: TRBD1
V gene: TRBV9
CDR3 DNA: TGTGCCAGCAGCCCGACAGGGCTCTACAATGAGCAGTTCTTC
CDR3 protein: CASSPTGLYNEQFF

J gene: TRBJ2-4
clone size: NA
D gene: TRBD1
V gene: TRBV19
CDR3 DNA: TGTGCCAGTAGTATTCGTGGACAGGGGGCTTGGGAGGCCAAAAACATTCAGTACTTC
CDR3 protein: CASSIRGQGAWEAKNIQYF

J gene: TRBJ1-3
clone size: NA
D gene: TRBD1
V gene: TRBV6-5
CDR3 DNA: TGTGCCAGCAGTTGGGACAGGGACTCTGGAAACACCATATATTTT
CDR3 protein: CASSWDRDSGNTIYF

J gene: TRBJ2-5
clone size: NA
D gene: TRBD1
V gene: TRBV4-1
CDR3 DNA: TGCGCCAGCAGCCAAGCTGACAGGGGCCGAGAGACCCAGTACTTC
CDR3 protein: CASSQADRGRETQYF

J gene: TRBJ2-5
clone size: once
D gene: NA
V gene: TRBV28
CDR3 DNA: TGTGCCAGCAGTCCTGGCCGGGGGACTGGTGGAGAGACCCAGTACTTC
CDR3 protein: CASSPGRGTGGETQYF

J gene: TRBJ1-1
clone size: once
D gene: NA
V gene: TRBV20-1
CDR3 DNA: TGCAGTGCTAGTGAGGGGAGAGCTTTCTTT
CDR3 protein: CSASEGRAFF